Listed below are T cell receptor beta chains from one sample, sequenced in a study of T-cell reconstitution after alpha-beta-depleted transplantation in children. TCRdb used MiXCR to reprocess the PCR reads, holding one entry per CDR3 protein. This table holds 750,000 to 950,000 distinct CDR3 sequences, 15% to 20% found once. The sample in question was PBMCs, mostly from graft donor cells, obtained 360 days after TCRalphabeta/CD19-depleted stem cell transplant. These receptors were collected from a male patient younger than 18 who had a stem cell transplant for acute lymphoblastic leukemia, so the T cells may come from the graft donor. Both conserved end residues are part of each CDR3. The D gene is left open where the match is weak. Rows may omit the clone size; those that give it use once, few, many or a size class.

>many|TRBJ2-3|TRBD2|TRBV5-1
TGCGCCAGCAGCGGGGGACTAGCCCTGTCAGATACGCAGTATTTT
CASSGGLALSDTQYF
>few|TRBJ1-2|TRBD1|TRBV27
TGTGCCACAAAGCAGAGGACAGGAACTAACTATGGCTACACCTTC
CATKQRTGTNYGYTF
>few|TRBJ2-7|NA|TRBV5-1
TGCGCCAGCAGCTTGGCCTGGGGTAGGGAGCAGTACTTC
CASSLAWGREQYF
>many|TRBJ1-3|TRBD1|TRBV6-1
TGTGCCAGCACGCGACAGGGGGAGCATCCCGGAAACACCATATATTTT
CASTRQGEHPGNTIYF
>many|TRBJ1-5|NA|TRBV12-3/TRBV12-4
TGTGCCAGCAGTTTAGCGCGCGGCAGGGGCAATCAGCCCCAGCATTTT
CASSLARGRGNQPQHF
>once|TRBJ1-1|TRBD1|TRBV5-1
TGCGCCAGCCGCAGGGGACAGGGAGGCACTGAAGCTTTCTTT
CASRRGQGGTEAFF
>many|TRBJ1-2|NA|TRBV12-3/TRBV12-4
TGTGCCAGCAGTTCCGACAGGAATCGCTACACCTTC
CASSSDRNRYTF
>NA|TRBJ2-7|NA|TRBV3-1
TGTGCCAGCAGCCAAGTCGGCAGCCGCTCCTACGAGCAGTACTTC
CASSQVGSRSYEQYF
>many|TRBJ2-5|NA|TRBV5-1
TGCGCCAGCAGCTTGACAGTCCAAGAGACCCAGTACTTC
CASSLTVQETQYF
>NA|TRBJ2-7|TRBD2|TRBV4-1
TGCGCCAGCAGCCCCCATGGCAGCGGGAGCTCCTACGAGCAGTACTTC
CASSPHGSGSSYEQYF
>once|TRBJ1-4|NA|TRBV20-1
TGCAGTGCTGGGCGGATGAATGAAAAACTGTTTTTT
CSAGRMNEKLFF
>few|TRBJ2-6|NA|TRBV7-3
TGTGCCAGCAGCTTAATAGGGACGAGGCGCATTACCTCTGGGGCCAACGTACTGACTTTC
CASSLIGTRRITSGANVLTF
>NA|TRBJ2-7|NA|TRBV28
TGTGCCAGCAGTTTTGGTTCTCCCGGGATCTACGAGCAGTACTTC
CASSFGSPGIYEQYF
>once|TRBJ1-5|NA|TRBV19
TGTGCCACACGGCTGCTGGCGGGTAATCAGCCCCAGCATTTT
CATRLLAGNQPQHF
>NA|TRBJ1-1|NA|TRBV28
TGTGCCAGCAGTTTATCCCACCTCCCCACTGCGGAAGCTTTCTTT
CASSLSHLPTAEAFF
>few|TRBJ2-7|TRBD1|TRBV20-1
TGCAGTGCTCGGCCACCGGGACAGGGTTACGAGCAGTACTTC
CSARPPGQGYEQYF
>NA|TRBJ1-4|NA|TRBV7-6
TGTGCCAGCAGCTTACCCGGGGATGAAAAACTGTTTTTT
CASSLPGDEKLFF
>NA|TRBJ2-3|NA|TRBV9
TGTGCCAGCAGCGCCCCGGACCTATTCCTAGATACGCAGTATTTT
CASSAPDLFLDTQYF
>few|TRBJ2-7|NA|TRBV29-1
TGCAGCGTTCGAGGGGGCTCCTACGAGCAGTACTTC
CSVRGGSYEQYF
>NA|TRBJ2-7|TRBD1|TRBV7-7
TGTGCCAGCAGCTTTGACAGGGACCACGAGCAGTACTTC
CASSFDRDHEQYF
>few|TRBJ2-5|NA|TRBV12-3/TRBV12-4
TGTGCCAGCGAGGTGGGGAAGACCCAGTACTTC
CASEVGKTQYF
>NA|TRBJ2-1|TRBD2|TRBV10-1
TGCGCCAGCGGCCTAGCGGGAGGGCCGAATGAGCAGTTCTTC
CASGLAGGPNEQFF
>NA|TRBJ1-2|NA|TRBV6-6
TGTGCCAGCAGTTACTCGGGGGGTGGCTACACCTTC
CASSYSGGGYTF
>few|TRBJ2-3|TRBD2|TRBV5-1
TGCGCCAGCAGCTCCGTACTAGCGCCCACAGATACGCAGTATTTT
CASSSVLAPTDTQYF
>NA|TRBJ2-2|NA|TRBV20-1
TGCAGTGCTAGAAGTCACAAGAACACCGGGGAGCTGTTTTTT
CSARSHKNTGELFF
>NA|TRBJ2-7|NA|TRBV5-5
TGTGCCAGCAGCTGGAGGGGACAGCTCTACGAGCAGTACTTC
CASSWRGQLYEQYF
>few|TRBJ2-5|NA|TRBV5-1
TGCGCCAGCAGCTTCCCCTGGAACGGGGAGAGAGAGACCCAGTACTTC
CASSFPWNGERETQYF
>NA|TRBJ2-1|NA|TRBV4-1
TGCGCCAGCAGCCAAGGGTTTCCCGGGGCCAACAATGAGCAGTTCTTC
CASSQGFPGANNEQFF
>NA|TRBJ1-2|TRBD1|TRBV5-1
TGCGCCAGCAGCTTGGACGGACAGGTTTTGGGTGGCTACACCTTC
CASSLDGQVLGGYTF
>NA|TRBJ2-3|TRBD2|TRBV27
TGTGCCAGCAGTGCTGGGACTAGCGGACATACGCAGTATTTT
CASSAGTSGHTQYF
>few|TRBJ2-7|NA|TRBV18
TGTGCCAGCTCACGAGCCCTCCAGGGCTACGAGCAGTACTTC
CASSRALQGYEQYF
>many|TRBJ1-2|NA|TRBV7-9
TGTGCCAGCAGCTTATGGACAGTGACTCGTTATGGCTACACCTTC
CASSLWTVTRYGYTF
>NA|TRBJ2-1|NA|TRBV7-9
TGTGCCAGCTCCCCCAGAGGGGGGAACCGAAACAATGAGCAGTTCTTC
CASSPRGGNRNNEQFF
>NA|TRBJ2-2|TRBD2|TRBV4-2
TGTGCCAGCAGCCGAGGACTAGCGGGCATTTTCGTCGGGGAGCTGTTTTTT
CASSRGLAGIFVGELFF
>NA|TRBJ2-7|TRBD2|TRBV7-3
TGTGCCAGCAGCTCGGGACTAGCGGGAGCCGACGAGCAGTACTTC
CASSSGLAGADEQYF
>many|TRBJ2-1|NA|TRBV5-1
TGCGCCAGCAGCTTGTACCAGGCAACCTCTTACAATGAGCAGTTCTTC
CASSLYQATSYNEQFF
>few|TRBJ2-1|TRBD2|TRBV12-3/TRBV12-4
TGTGCCAGCAGTTTTGGGGAAGGGAGGGGACAGTTCTTC
CASSFGEGRGQFF
>few|TRBJ2-5|NA|TRBV6-2/TRBV6-3
TGTGCCAGCAGTCTGAGTTGGGAGACCCAGTACTTC
CASSLSWETQYF
>NA|TRBJ2-1|NA|TRBV2
TGTGCCAGCAAAGGAAGGTATCTCTCCTACAATGAGCAGTTCTTC
CASKGRYLSYNEQFF
>NA|TRBJ2-5|TRBD2|TRBV4-1
TGCGCCAGCACCCTTCTACCGGGACTAGCACAAGAGACCCAGTACTTC
CASTLLPGLAQETQYF
>few|TRBJ1-5|TRBD1|TRBV29-1
TGCAGCGTTAAGACAGGGGTTAATCAGCCCCAGCATTTT
CSVKTGVNQPQHF
>few|TRBJ2-2|TRBD2|TRBV5-1
TGCGCCAGCAGCTTGGCAAAGTCCAGCGGGAGCACCGGGGAGCTGTTTTTT
CASSLAKSSGSTGELFF
>NA|TRBJ2-5|NA|TRBV29-1
TGCAGCGTTCATTTCCTGGACAGCCGGTTAAGGGAGACCCAGTACTTC
CSVHFLDSRLRETQYF
>few|TRBJ1-6|NA|TRBV9
TGTGCCAGCAGCGTGGGGGTAGGAAATTCACCCCTCCACTTT
CASSVGVGNSPLHF
>NA|TRBJ2-1|TRBD2|TRBV20-1
TGCAGTGCTAGTGTCAGCGGGAGCCGGGCCGACAATGAGCAGTTCTTC
CSASVSGSRADNEQFF
>NA|TRBJ2-1|TRBD1|TRBV4-2
TGTGCCAGCAGCCGGGCCGGGACAGGGAACAACAATGAGCAGTTCTTC
CASSRAGTGNNNEQFF
>few|TRBJ2-3|TRBD2|TRBV27
TGTGCCAGCAGTTTACTCCTAGCGGGAGGGCCGTTCGCAGATACGCAGTATTTT
CASSLLLAGGPFADTQYF
>NA|TRBJ2-1|TRBD1|TRBV27
TGTGCCAGCAGTGCGGACAGGGAGTTTGGGGGATTGAATGAGCAGTTCTTC
CASSADREFGGLNEQFF
>few|TRBJ2-3|NA|TRBV12-3/TRBV12-4
TGTGCCAGCAGTTTAGGGGGGCAGAGTACGCAGTATTTT
CASSLGGQSTQYF
>few|TRBJ1-2|NA|TRBV5-1
TGCGCCAGCAGCTTGGATCCGGGGAACTATGGCTACACCTTC
CASSLDPGNYGYTF
>NA|TRBJ2-2|TRBD2|TRBV20-1
TGCAGTGCTAGAGAAAGACTAGCGGGCACCGGGGAGCTGTTTTTT
CSARERLAGTGELFF